This TCR beta chain was captured by sequencing in a study of T-cell memory formation after mild COVID-19. About the study: The two donors had largely donor-specific TCR clusters.

This clonotype was counted between two and nine times. What it binds is not known. The length of the CDR3 is 15 residues. The V segment lost 8 bases and the J segment 0 bases; nucleotides outside the gene matches: 6. In germline, CDR1 is MNHEY, CDR2 SMNVEV (reference sequence). TCR alpha and TCR beta cDNA libraries carrying sample barcodes and UMIs came from 5'RACE with constant-segment primers. From the 5' RACE reads, TCRdb called clonotypes with MiXCR, one entry per CDR3 protein. Among roughly 600,000 distinct CDR3 sequences listed, about a sixth were seen once. Broader study findings: A second wave expanding day 15 to 37 was CD4+-biased; contracting clones were balanced. Still unconfirmed is whether the second-wave clones peaking on day 37 recognized SARS-CoV-2.

The sequenced sample was PBMCs or a T cell subset sorted from them (not recorded which). This chain links TRBV27 with TRBJ2-3; 9 bases agree with TRBD2. The TCR sequence derives from an adult woman who had mild COVID-19 (a few samples of this study predate the infection). Cell type and time point are not known. The CDR3 sequence: CASGQRGVSTDTQYF. In DNA, the CDR3 is TGTGCCAGCGGCCAGCGGGGGGTTAGCACAGATACGCAGTATTTT.